Shown below are 27 T cell receptor beta chains from a single sample sequenced in a study of blood T cells in healthy people across ages. The authors ran a second PCR of about 7 to 11 cycles using a sample-barcoded 5' primer and a J-beta primer mix. TCRdb fed the 5' RACE reads into MiXCR, producing one record per CDR3 protein. The data contain over a million distinct CDR3 sequences, around 27% of them singletons. These data were also filed under a second study, of T cells of mothers and their children.

The sequencing sample was made of blood. The receptors were gathered from a girl aged 2 to 10 in good health.

CDR3 in DNA: TGTGCCAGCAGCTTATGGCTGGGGCTTGTATTCAGTGAGCAGTTCTTC. It yields the protein CASSLWLGLVFSEQFF. The rearrangement links TRBV7-6 to TRBJ2-1, with a possible D match to TRBD1 (5 bases). CDR3 length equals 16 residues. The germline V and J ends were trimmed by 2 bases and 9 bases, with 20 bases remaining between them. Per the germline V gene, CDR1 is SGHVS and CDR2 is FNYEAQ. The full variable domain, with the rest looked up from reference TRBV7-6 and TRBJ2-1, is GAGVSQSPRYKVTKRGQDVALRCDPISGHVSLYWYRQALGQGPEFLTYFNYEAQQDKSGLPNDRFSAERPEGSISTLTIQRTEQRDSAMYRCASSLWLGLVFSEQFFGPGTRLTVL.

The rearrangement joins TRBV4-3 to TRBJ1-1; 7 nucleotides match TRBD1. J gave up 6 bases and V 0 bases, and 13 bases lay outside the gene matches. The CDR3 contains 17 residues. The V gene's germline CDR1 is LGHNA and CDR2 YSLEER. CDR3 residues: CASSQDPHPGTDSEAFF. CDR3 nucleotide sequence: TGCGCCAGCAGCCAAGACCCCCACCCTGGGACAGATTCTGAAGCTTTCTTT.

In this sample, this clonotype turned up a few times. The junction differs from germline at one of its ends, possibly a read error. This rearrangement joins TRBV5-6 to TRBJ2-3; D is uncertain. CDR3 length: 12 residues. CDR1 is SGHDT and CDR2 is YYEEEE in the germline V gene. CDR3 sequence reads: CASSGSNDEQFF. CDR3 DNA: TGTGCCAGCAGCGGGTCTAACGATGAGCAGTTCTTT.

The rearrangement links TRBV7-9 to TRBJ2-2; perhaps D is TRBD1 or TRBD2 (5 bases each). The CDR3 is made up of 17 amino acids. Germline V lookup: CDR1 SEHNR, CDR2 FQNEAQ (reference sequence). Trimming cost V 4 bases and J 5 bases, with 20 bases left between them. CDR3 sequence reads: CASSSYRDLSSTGELFF. The DNA for the CDR3 is TGTGCCAGCAGCTCATACCGGGACCTCTCCAGTACCGGGGAGCTGTTTTTT.

This clonotype was seen repeatedly, ten times or more. J is TRBJ2-2 and V is TRBV24-1; TRBD1 agrees at 8 bases. Germline trimming cut 6 bases from V and 7 bases from J; bases unmatched to any gene: 6. The CDR3 is 14 amino acids. From germline, CDR1 is KGHDR and CDR2 SFDVKD. The CDR3 loop is CATSSRGQIGELFF. DNA of the CDR3: TGTGCCACCAGTTCCAGGGGGCAAATCGGGGAGCTGTTTTTT.

This sequence joins TRBV20-1 and TRBJ1-1; possible D gene TRBD1, 6 bases. The V gene's germline CDR1 is DFQATT and CDR2 SNEGSKA (reference sequence). This CDR3 has 12 amino acids. The V and J ends lost 5 bases and 3 bases respectively, with 10 bases between them. In DNA form, the CDR3 reads TGCAGTGCTCAGAGGGGGGACACTGAAGCTTTCTTT. Its protein product is CSAQRGDTEAFF.

V is TRBV5-1 and J is TRBJ2-5; D possibly corresponds to TRBD2 (6 bases). With the DNA end fitting TRBJ2-7 better, the J assignment may be wrong. The CDR3 consists of 15 residues. Looked up from germline, CDR1 is SGHRS and CDR2 is YFSETQ. CDR3 coding DNA: TGCGCCAGCAGCTTCGGACCGGGAGACATTTACGAGCAGTACTTC. Amino acids: CASSFGPGDIYEQYF.

J is TRBJ2-6 and V is TRBV29-1; unclear D gene. Trimming shortened V by 8 bases and J by 2 bases, and 7 bases separated the two germline ends. Germline values: CDR1 SQVTM, CDR2 ANQGSEA. CDR3 size: 12 residues. The CDR3 is CSFRTGANVLTF. CDR3 bases: TGCAGCTTCAGAACTGGGGCCAACGTCCTGACTTTC.

This chain uses TRBV6-1 with TRBJ1-2; possibly TRBD1 for D (6 bases). Trimming removed 7 bases at V and 4 bases at J, with 22 bases between. Looked up from germline, CDR1 is MNHNS and CDR2 is SASEGT. The CDR3 contains 16 residues. In nucleotides, the CDR3 is TGTGCCAGCATGGGAGACCGGGACCGCAGGGGCTATGGCTACACCTTC. This encodes CASMGDRDRRGYGYTF.

The chain employs TRBV13 and TRBJ1-2, with a possible D match to TRBD1 (5 bases). Germline V lookup: CDR1 PRHDT, CDR2 FYEKMQ (reference sequence). V lost 3 bases and J lost 8, with 19 bases in between. This CDR3 has 15 residues. CDR3 sequence: CASSFGAVKIGGYTF. In DNA, the CDR3 is TGTGCCAGCAGCTTCGGGGCAGTCAAAATTGGGGGCTACACCTTC.

This clonotype has just a few counts. The J gene is TRBJ1-6, the V gene TRBV3-1; maybe TRBD1 (5 bases). This CDR3 contains 13 residues. Between the trimmed V and J ends, which lost 1 base and 12 bases, there was a span of 10 bases. Germline V gene sequence: CDR1 LGHDT, CDR2 YNNKEL (reference sequence). In DNA form, the CDR3 reads TGTGCCAGCAGCCAAGGGGGGGGTGAACCCCTCCACTTT. Protein sequence: CASSQGGGEPLHF.

This clonotype has a handful of counts. The rearrangement links TRBV11-3 to TRBJ1-6; possibly TRBD1 for D (5 bases). Trimming removed 0 bases from V and 7 bases from J, with 10 bases in between. The length of the CDR3 is 15 residues. Germline lookup yields CDR1 SGHNT and CDR2 YENEEA. The CDR3 is CASSLDHRQNSPLHF. DNA of the CDR3: TGTGCCAGCAGCTTAGACCACAGGCAAAATTCACCCCTCCACTTT.

This rearrangement joins TRBV20-1 to TRBJ1-3; perhaps TRBD1 as D (6 bases). Germline CDR1 is DFQATT and CDR2 is SNEGSKA (reference sequence). The CDR3 length is 17 residues. The V and J ends lost 3 bases and 2 bases respectively, with 20 bases between them. The CDR3 DNA follows: TGCAGTGCTAGGGGTCCGGGGGAGACAGGAACTGGAAACACCATATATTTT. Its protein product is CSARGPGETGTGNTIYF.

This clonotype was found a few times. This chain links TRBV6-6 with TRBJ1-6; a possible D gene is TRBD1 (5 bases). V lost 8 bases to trimming and J lost 9 bases, with 11 bases between them. The CDR3 runs to 12 residues. CDR1 MNHNY and CDR2 SVGAGI come from the germline V gene (reference sequence). In DNA form, the CDR3 reads TGTGCCAGCGGCCAGGGAGGTTCACCCCTCCACTTT. Its protein is CASGQGGSPLHF.

The chain is built from TRBV7-8 and TRBJ2-1, with a possible D match to TRBD2 (6 bases). The germline CDR1 and CDR2 sequences are SGHVS and FQNEAQ. The CDR3 extends over 15 amino acids. V was clipped by 5 bases and J by 7 bases, with 18 bases between them. CDR3 coding DNA: TGTGCCAGCAGCCCCCTCGAGGGAGGAGAGAATGAGCAGTTCTTC. This translates into CASSPLEGGENEQFF.

A few counts support this clonotype. The chain is built from TRBV28 and TRBJ1-2, with D tentatively TRBD1 (5 bases). V was clipped by 5 bases and J by 7 bases, with 23 bases between them. CDR3 length: 16 residues. The germline V gene has CDR1 MDHEN and CDR2 SYDVKM. The CDR3 loop reads CASSMITGPARGGYTF. For the CDR3, the DNA is TGTGCCAGCAGTATGATCACAGGACCAGCTCGGGGTGGCTACACCTTC.

The chain combines TRBV28 with TRBJ2-1; D not certain. V shed 5 bases and J shed 0 bases, with 14 bases lying between them. The CDR3 loop spans 16 amino acids. From germline, CDR1 is MDHEN and CDR2 SYDVKM. CDR3 DNA: TGTGCCAGCAGTGCGCCTACGATATACTCCTACAATGAGCAGTTCTTC. Translation gives CASSAPTIYSYNEQFF. The full variable domain, completed using reference TRBV28 and TRBJ2-1, is DVKVTQSSRYLVKRTGEKVFLECVQDMDHENMFWYRQDPGLGLRLIYFSYDVKMKEKGDIPEGYSVSREKKERFSLILESASTNQTSMYLCASSAPTIYSYNEQFFGPGTRLTVL.

The chain is built from TRBV20-1 and TRBJ2-3; tentative D call: TRBD2 (6 bases). Trimming pared 4 bases from V and 4 bases from J, leaving 15 bases between. In germline, CDR1 is DFQATT, CDR2 SNEGSKA (reference sequence). There are 14 residues in the CDR3. The CDR3 nucleotides read TGCAGTGCTAAGACGGGGGTCACGGCAGATACGCAGTATTTT. This sequence encodes CSAKTGVTADTQYF.

This clonotype came up a few times. This chain connects TRBV27 to TRBJ1-2, with 8 bases fitting TRBD1. This CDR3 region has 15 residues. J gave up 2 bases and V 3 bases, and 5 bases lay outside the gene matches. Germline V gene sequence: CDR1 MNHEY, CDR2 SMNVEV (reference sequence). The CDR3: CASSLGQGANYGYTF. The CDR3 coding sequence is TGTGCCAGCAGTTTGGGGCAGGGGGCGAACTATGGCTACACCTTC.

The sample holds a few counts of this clonotype. The chain has TRBV20-1 and TRBJ2-5; 10 nucleotides match TRBD2. Germline-derived CDR1 and CDR2 are DFQATT and SNEGSKA (reference sequence). The CDR3 is 17 amino acids. V lost 0 bases to trimming and J lost 3 bases; unmatched junction nucleotides: 10. The CDR3 spells CSARDREFSGRKETQYF. The CDR3 bases are TGCAGTGCTAGAGACCGCGAGTTTAGCGGGAGGAAAGAGACCCAGTACTTC.

This clonotype was observed a handful of times. The chain is built from TRBV21-1 and TRBJ1-2; the table's D call of TRBD1 was not tested on the DNA. TRBV21-1 is marked as a pseudogene. This CDR3 spans 12 amino acids. CDR3 DNA: TGTGCCAGCAGCACCTACAGGGATGGCTACACCTTC. It encodes CASSTYRDGYTF.

This chain links TRBV7-2 with TRBJ1-5; D is unclear. CDR1 and CDR2 from the germline V gene are SGHTA and FQGNSA. This CDR3 contains 15 residues. The V gene lost 4 bases and the J gene lost 3 bases, with 13 bases spanning the gap. The chain's CDR3 is CASSSLRAPNQPQHF. CDR3 in DNA: TGTGCCAGCAGCTCTTTACGGGCTCCCAATCAGCCCCAGCATTTT.

The table lists this clonotype with a few counts. The germline gene is not matched at one end of the junction; a read error may be the cause. The chain employs TRBV2 and TRBJ2-1, with 12 bases that match TRBD2. The CDR3 totals 17 residues. Germline assignment: CDR1 SNHLY and CDR2 FYNNEI. CDR3 sequence: CASSEPGLAGGYSEQFF. The CDR3 DNA is TGTGCCAGCAGTGAGCCGGGACTAGCGGGCGGCTACAGTGAGCAGTTCTTC.

This clonotype came up a few times. The V and J genes are TRBV7-9 and TRBJ2-3, with D perhaps matching TRBD2 (5 bases). From germline, CDR1 is SEHNR and CDR2 FQNEAQ (reference sequence). This CDR3 is built from 14 residues. The V end was cut by 1 base, the J end by 6 bases, with 11 bases between. CDR3 bases: TGTGCCAGCAGCTTAGTCGGGGATGGTGATACGCAGTATTTT. Encoded protein: CASSLVGDGDTQYF.

This clonotype was picked up a small number of times. CDR3: CASSLAGQGNTEAFF. CDR3 sequence (DNA): TGTGCCAGCAGCCTCGCGGGACAGGGTAATACCGAAGCTTTCTTT. The chain carries TRBV4-2 and TRBJ1-1, with 9 bases fitting TRBD1. The CDR3 length is 15 residues. The trim removed 4 bases at V and 8 bases at J, leaving 11 bases unmatched. Germline values: CDR1 LGHNA, CDR2 YNFKEQ.

This chain links TRBV2 with TRBJ2-1; tentative D call: TRBD2 (5 bases). CDR3 length: 13 residues. Trimming removed 7 bases from V and 0 bases from J, with 7 bases in between. The V gene's germline CDR1 is SNHLY and CDR2 FYNNEI. In DNA, the CDR3 is TGTGCCAGCAAAGAGGGCTCCTACAATGAGCAGTTCTTC. The encoded protein is CASKEGSYNEQFF.

This rearrangement joins TRBV29-1 to TRBJ2-3; 8 nucleotides line up with TRBD1. Germline V gives CDR1 SQVTM, CDR2 ANQGSEA. After removal of 1 base from V and 2 bases from J, the junction contained 11 bases not matched to a gene. CDR3 length equals 17 residues. For the CDR3, the DNA is TGCAGCGTTGAAGGCATACGCAGGGACAGGATCACAGATACGCAGTATTTT. Translated, it gives CSVEGIRRDRITDTQYF.